This T cell receptor beta chain was sequenced during a study of cytomegalovirus exposure and HLA in healthy donors. CDR1 is GTSNPN, CDR2 SVGIG, per germline (reference sequence). V trimming: 0 bases; J trimming: 13 bases; junction bases outside the gene matches: 6. The CDR3 is 13 amino acids. Both 60 Vbeta primers and 13 Jbeta primers went into the PCR. Assay: immunoSEQ multiplex PCR; the TCRdb copy retains only in-frame clones and omits some. Found here are some 170,000 clones, about 79% of them singletons; the top ten hold about 6.4%. V usage is TRBV30 and J usage is TRBJ1-6, with 7 positions matching TRBD1. The origin of this receptor is a man aged 35 to 55 in good health and CMV-seropositive. Input material: PBMCs. DNA of the CDR3: TGTGCCTGGAGTGTAGGGGACAGAACCCCCCTCCACTTT. It encodes CAWSVGDRTPLHF. The complete variable domain, with remaining parts taken from reference TRBV30 and TRBJ1-6, reads SQTIHQWPATLVQPVGSPLSLECTVEGTSNPNLYWYRQAAGRGLQLLFYSVGIGQISSEVPQNLSASRPQDRQFILSSKKLLLSDSGFYLCAWSVGDRTPLHFGNGTRLTVT.